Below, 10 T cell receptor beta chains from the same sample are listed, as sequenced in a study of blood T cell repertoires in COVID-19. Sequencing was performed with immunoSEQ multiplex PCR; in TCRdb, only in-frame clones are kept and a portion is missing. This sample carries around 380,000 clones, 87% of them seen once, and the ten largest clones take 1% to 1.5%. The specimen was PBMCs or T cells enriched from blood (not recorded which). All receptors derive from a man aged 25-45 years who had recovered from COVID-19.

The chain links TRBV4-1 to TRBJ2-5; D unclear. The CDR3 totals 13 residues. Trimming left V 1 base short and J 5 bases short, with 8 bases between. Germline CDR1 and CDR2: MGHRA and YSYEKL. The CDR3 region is CASSQAVEETQYF. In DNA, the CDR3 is TGCGCCAGCAGCCAAGCGGTGGAGGAGACCCAGTACTTC.

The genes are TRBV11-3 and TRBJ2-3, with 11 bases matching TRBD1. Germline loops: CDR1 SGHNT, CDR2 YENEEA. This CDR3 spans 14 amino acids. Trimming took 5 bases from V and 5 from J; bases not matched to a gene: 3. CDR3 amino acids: CASSIGTGGDTQYF. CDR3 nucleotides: TGTGCCAGCAGCATCGGGACAGGGGGAGATACGCAGTATTTT.

The CDR3 loop reads CASSRRDRGLSDTQYF. The CDR3 DNA follows: TGTGCCAGCAGCCGACGAGACAGGGGGCTCTCAGATACGCAGTATTTT. V and J are TRBV9 and TRBJ2-3, with 10 bases identical to TRBD1. CDR1 is SGDLS and CDR2 is YYNGEE in the germline V gene. The CDR3 is made up of 16 amino acids. The trim removed 4 bases at V and 4 bases at J, leaving 9 bases unmatched.

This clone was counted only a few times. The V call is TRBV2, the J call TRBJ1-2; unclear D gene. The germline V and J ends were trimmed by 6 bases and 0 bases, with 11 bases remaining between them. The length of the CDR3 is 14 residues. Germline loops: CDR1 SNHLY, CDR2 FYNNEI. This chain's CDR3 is CASSLRGTNYGYTF. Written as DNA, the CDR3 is TGTGCCAGCAGCCTTAGAGGCACTAACTATGGCTACACCTTC.

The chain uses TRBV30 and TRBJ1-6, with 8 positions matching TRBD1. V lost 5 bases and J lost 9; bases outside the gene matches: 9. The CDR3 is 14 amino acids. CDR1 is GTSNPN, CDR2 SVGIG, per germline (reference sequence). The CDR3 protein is CAWDWGQASSPLHF. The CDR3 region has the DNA TGTGCCTGGGATTGGGGACAGGCAAGTTCACCCCTCCACTTT.

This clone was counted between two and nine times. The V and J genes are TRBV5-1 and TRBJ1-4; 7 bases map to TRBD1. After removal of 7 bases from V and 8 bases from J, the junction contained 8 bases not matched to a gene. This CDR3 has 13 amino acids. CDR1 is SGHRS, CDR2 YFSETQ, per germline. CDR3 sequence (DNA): TGCGCCAGCTCCAACAGGGGTTCGGAAAAACTGTTTTTT. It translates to CASSNRGSEKLFF.

This chain's CDR3 is CASSSVRGAFF. The CDR3, as DNA: TGTGCCAGCAGCTCCGTTCGTGGCGCTTTCTTT. The chain combines TRBV7-2 with TRBJ1-1; no definite D call. Trimming pared 4 bases from V and 11 bases from J, leaving 11 bases between. This CDR3 has 11 amino acids. Germline values: CDR1 SGHTA, CDR2 FQGNSA.

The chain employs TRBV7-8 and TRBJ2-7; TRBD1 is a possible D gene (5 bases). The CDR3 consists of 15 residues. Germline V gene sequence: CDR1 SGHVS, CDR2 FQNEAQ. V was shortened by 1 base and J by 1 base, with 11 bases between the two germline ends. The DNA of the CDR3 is TGTGCCAGCAGCTTAGAAGGGGCGTTTTCCTACGAGCAGTACTTC. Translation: CASSLEGAFSYEQYF.

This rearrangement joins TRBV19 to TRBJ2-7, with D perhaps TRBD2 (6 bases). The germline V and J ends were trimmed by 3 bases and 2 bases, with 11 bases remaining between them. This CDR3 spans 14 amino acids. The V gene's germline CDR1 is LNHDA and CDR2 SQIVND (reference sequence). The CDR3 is CASSIRGNAYEQYF. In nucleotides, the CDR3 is TGTGCCAGTAGTATTCGGGGGAACGCCTACGAGCAGTACTTC.

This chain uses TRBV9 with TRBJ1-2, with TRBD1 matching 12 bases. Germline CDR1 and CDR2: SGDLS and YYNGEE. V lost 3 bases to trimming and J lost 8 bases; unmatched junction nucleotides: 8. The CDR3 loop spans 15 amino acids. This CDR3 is CASSEPGQGAPGYTF. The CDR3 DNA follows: TGTGCCAGCAGCGAACCGGGACAGGGGGCGCCCGGCTACACCTTC.